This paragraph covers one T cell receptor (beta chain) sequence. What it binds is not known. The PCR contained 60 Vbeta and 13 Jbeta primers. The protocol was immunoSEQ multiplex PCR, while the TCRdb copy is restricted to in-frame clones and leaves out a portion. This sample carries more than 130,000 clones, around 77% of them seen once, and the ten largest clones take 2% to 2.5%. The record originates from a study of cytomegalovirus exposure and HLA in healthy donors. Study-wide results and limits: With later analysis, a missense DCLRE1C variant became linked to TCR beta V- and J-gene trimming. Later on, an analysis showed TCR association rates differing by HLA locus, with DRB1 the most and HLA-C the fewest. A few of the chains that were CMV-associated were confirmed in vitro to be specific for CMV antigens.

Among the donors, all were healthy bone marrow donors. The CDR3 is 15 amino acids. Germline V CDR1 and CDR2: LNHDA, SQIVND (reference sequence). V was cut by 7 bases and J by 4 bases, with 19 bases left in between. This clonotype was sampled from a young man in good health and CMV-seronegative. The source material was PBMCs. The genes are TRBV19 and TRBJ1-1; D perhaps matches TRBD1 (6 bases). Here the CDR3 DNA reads TGTGCCAGTACACAGAGTCGGGGAGGGGGCACTGAAGCTTTCTTT. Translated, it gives CASTQSRGGGTEAFF.